This entry lists 18 T cell receptor beta chains sequenced from one sample in a study of blood T cell repertoires in COVID-19. Measured with immunoSEQ multiplex PCR; TCRdb has only the in-frame clones, and not every one. This table holds 200,000 or so clones, approximately 90% found once. The material sequenced was peripheral blood. These TCRs come from a man aged 45-65 years with COVID-19, enrolled during active disease.

As for this clone: This specimen includes other DNA sequences encoding the same CDR3. The chain uses TRBV5-1 and TRBJ2-2, with a tentative D call TRBD1 (6 bases). The V and J ends lost 3 bases and 0 bases respectively, with 9 bases between them. CDR1 is SGHRS, CDR2 YFSETQ, per germline. The CDR3 is 15 residues long. CDR3 region: CASSSGTTNTGELFF. The CDR3 DNA sequence: TGCGCCAGCAGCTCCGGGACAACGAACACCGGGGAGCTGTTTTTT.

The V call is TRBV18, the J call TRBJ1-2; 7 nucleotides align to TRBD1. CDR1 KGHSH and CDR2 LQKENI come from the germline V gene. V gave up 0 bases and J gave up 4 bases; unmatched junction bases: 8. This CDR3 region has 16 residues. The CDR3 here is CASSPPGTASGYGYTF. In nucleotides, the CDR3 is TGTGCCAGCTCACCACCCGGGACAGCGAGTGGCTATGGCTACACCTTC.

The chain joins TRBV5-4 to TRBJ2-2, with TRBD2 matching over 10 bases. Germline V gene lookup returns CDR1 SGHNT and CDR2 YYREEE (reference sequence). J was trimmed by 4 bases and V by 0 bases; bases with no gene match: 9. The CDR3 contains 18 residues. In nucleotides, the CDR3 is TGTGCCAGCAGCTTGGTTCGCCCAGCGGGAGGGGGCACCGGGGAGCTGTTTTTT. Encoded protein: CASSLVRPAGGGTGELFF.

Concerning this clone: The sample contains more than one DNA sequence encoding this CDR3. The chain combines TRBV19 with TRBJ1-5; TRBD1 might be the D (5 bases). CDR1 LNHDA and CDR2 SQIVND come from the germline V gene (reference sequence). V lost 10 bases to trimming and J lost 2 bases, with 12 bases between them. This CDR3 contains 13 residues. The CDR3 here is CATGGAGNQPQHF. The CDR3 region has the DNA TGTGCCACGGGGGGAGCGGGCAATCAGCCCCAGCATTTT.

The V call is TRBV6-1, the J call TRBJ2-2; D may be TRBD2 (5 bases). Germline lookup yields CDR1 MNHNS and CDR2 SASEGT. The V end was cut by 2 bases, the J end by 5 bases, with 12 bases between. The CDR3 runs to 15 residues. Here the CDR3 DNA reads TGTGCCAGCAGTGAAATGGCAGGAGGTACCGGGGAGCTGTTTTTT. It codes for CASSEMAGGTGELFF.

This chain connects TRBV3-1 (or the pseudogene TRBV3-2) to TRBJ2-7, with TRBD2 matching over 11 bases. V shed 3 bases, J shed 7 bases, and the junction held 14 bases outside the gene matches. The CDR3 loop spans 17 amino acids. CDR1 is LGHDT, CDR2 YNNKEL, per germline (reference sequence). Here the CDR3 DNA reads TGTGCCAGCAGCCATGCTCTACTAGGGACTAGCGGAAAGGAGCAGTACTTC. This codes for CASSHALLGTSGKEQYF.

Concerning this clone itself: This CDR3 is also generated by other DNA sequences in the sample. The rearrangement joins TRBV7-3 to TRBJ2-2; D gene ambiguous. V was trimmed by 5 bases and J by 2 bases, leaving 6 bases between them. The germline gives CDR1 SGHTA, CDR2 FQGTGA. The CDR3 spans 13 residues. CDR3 loop: CASSPSNTGELFF. The DNA for the CDR3 is TGTGCCAGCAGCCCCAGTAACACCGGGGAGCTGTTTTTT. The whole variable domain, filled in from reference TRBV7-3 and TRBJ2-2, reads GAGVSQTPSNKVTEKGKYVELRCDPISGHTALYWYRQSLGQGPEFLIYFQGTGAADDSGLPNDRFFAVRPEGSVSTLKIQRTERGDSAVYLCASSPSNTGELFFGEGSRLTVL.

The CDR3 region is CASSVGVSGGETQYF. The CDR3 DNA sequence: TGTGCCAGCAGCGTAGGAGTCAGCGGGGGAGAGACCCAGTACTTC. The V gene is TRBV9, the J gene TRBJ2-5, with TRBD2 matching 8 bases. Germline V gene lookup returns CDR1 SGDLS and CDR2 YYNGEE. The CDR3 sequence is 15 residues long. The trim removed 0 bases at V and 4 bases at J, leaving 5 bases unmatched.

V usage is TRBV19 and J usage is TRBJ1-2; D might be TRBD1 (6 bases). The length of the CDR3 is 14 residues. With 3 bases removed from V and 3 bases from J, the gap between germline ends came to 11 bases. The germline V gene encodes CDR1 LNHDA and CDR2 SQIVND (reference sequence). In DNA form, the CDR3 reads TGTGCCAGTAGTATCGCAGGGGTCGACTATGGCTACACCTTC. Amino acids: CASSIAGVDYGYTF.

This chain uses TRBV7-9 with TRBJ1-2; D remains ambiguous. CDR1 and CDR2 from the germline V gene are SEHNR and FQNEAQ (reference sequence). The CDR3 contains 15 residues. V was pared by 1 base and J by 7 bases, with 16 bases between. CDR3 amino acids: CASSLGHGIGSGYTF. The DNA for the CDR3 is TGTGCCAGCAGCTTAGGTCATGGTATAGGGAGTGGCTACACCTTC.

The V and J genes are TRBV29-1 and TRBJ2-3; 12 nucleotides line up with TRBD1. Germline CDR1 and CDR2: SQVTM and ANQGSEA. The CDR3 spans 18 residues. The V gene end was trimmed by 5 bases and the J gene end by 0 bases; junction bases not matched to a gene: 12. The CDR3 DNA follows: TGCAGCGTTTCACCTACTTTGGGACAGGGGGCAAGCACAGATACGCAGTATTTT. It translates to CSVSPTLGQGASTDTQYF.

V and J are TRBV19 and TRBJ2-5, with D hard to call. Germline loops: CDR1 LNHDA, CDR2 SQIVND (reference sequence). This CDR3 contains 14 residues. V was trimmed by 4 bases and J by 4 bases, leaving 13 bases between them. This CDR3 reads CASSNTRSLETQYF. In DNA, the CDR3 is TGTGCCAGTAGTAATACCAGGTCTTTAGAGACCCAGTACTTC.

This chain joins TRBV18 and TRBJ2-6; D not resolved. The CDR3 loop spans 16 amino acids. The germline CDR1 and CDR2 sequences are KGHSH and LQKENI. V was pared by 4 bases and J by 0 bases, with 10 bases between. CDR3 in amino acids: CASSLRSISGANVLTF. In DNA form, the CDR3 reads TGTGCCAGCTCACTACGGTCCATCTCTGGGGCCAACGTCCTGACTTTC.

This clone turned up a few times. The chain is built from TRBV7-9 and TRBJ2-2; tentatively, D is TRBD1 (6 bases). Per the germline V gene, CDR1 is SEHNR and CDR2 is FQNEAQ (reference sequence). CDR3 length: 15 amino acids. V shed 2 bases and J shed 4 bases, with 11 bases lying between them. The CDR3 DNA reads TGTGCCAGCAGCTTAAACAGGGTTTTCACCGGGGAGCTGTTTTTT. Protein sequence: CASSLNRVFTGELFF.

This clone has a single count. V gene TRBV19 combines with J gene TRBJ1-5; TRBD1 matches 10 bases. Germline assignment: CDR1 LNHDA and CDR2 SQIVND (reference sequence). This CDR3 region has 15 residues. Trimming at V came to 5 bases and at J to 7 bases, leaving 8 bases not matched to a gene. The DNA of the CDR3 is TGTGCCAGTAGTTTAACCGGGACAGGGGAACAGCCCCAGCATTTT. Its protein is CASSLTGTGEQPQHF. The full variable domain, in which reference TRBV19 and TRBJ1-5 provide the parts outside the CDR3, is DGGITQSPKYLFRKEGQNVTLSCEQNLNHDAMYWYRQDPGQGLRLIYYSQIVNDFQKGDIAEGYSVSREKKESFPLTVTSAQKNPTAFYLCASSLTGTGEQPQHFGDGTRLSIL.

The gene calls are TRBV27 and TRBJ2-1; tentatively, D is TRBD1 (6 bases). The CDR3 extends over 18 amino acids. V lost 5 bases to trimming and J lost 0 bases, with 20 bases between them. From germline, CDR1 is MNHEY and CDR2 SMNVEV (reference sequence). The CDR3 protein is CASSPLPLQGSSYNEQFF. DNA of the CDR3: TGTGCCAGCAGTCCACTTCCCCTACAGGGCAGCTCCTACAATGAGCAGTTCTTC.

This chain connects TRBV28 to TRBJ2-7; 11 nucleotides match TRBD1. The CDR3 runs 16 residues. Germline CDR1 reads MDHEN; CDR2 reads SYDVKM. Trimming cost V 6 bases and J 2 bases; bases outside gene matches: 9. DNA of the CDR3: TGTGCCAGCAGCTCTCCCGGACAGGGGGCCACCTACGAGCAGTACTTC. Its translation is CASSSPGQGATYEQYF.

This chain joins TRBV6-2 or TRBV6-3 and TRBJ2-1; TRBD2 matches at 7 bases. CDR1 and CDR2 (germline): MNHEY, SVGEGT. This CDR3 contains 14 residues. The V gene end was trimmed by 1 base and the J gene end by 7 bases; junction bases not matched to a gene: 4. As DNA, the CDR3 is TGTGCCAGCAGTTACTATAGCGGGCCTAATGAGCAGTTCTTC. It translates to CASSYYSGPNEQFF.